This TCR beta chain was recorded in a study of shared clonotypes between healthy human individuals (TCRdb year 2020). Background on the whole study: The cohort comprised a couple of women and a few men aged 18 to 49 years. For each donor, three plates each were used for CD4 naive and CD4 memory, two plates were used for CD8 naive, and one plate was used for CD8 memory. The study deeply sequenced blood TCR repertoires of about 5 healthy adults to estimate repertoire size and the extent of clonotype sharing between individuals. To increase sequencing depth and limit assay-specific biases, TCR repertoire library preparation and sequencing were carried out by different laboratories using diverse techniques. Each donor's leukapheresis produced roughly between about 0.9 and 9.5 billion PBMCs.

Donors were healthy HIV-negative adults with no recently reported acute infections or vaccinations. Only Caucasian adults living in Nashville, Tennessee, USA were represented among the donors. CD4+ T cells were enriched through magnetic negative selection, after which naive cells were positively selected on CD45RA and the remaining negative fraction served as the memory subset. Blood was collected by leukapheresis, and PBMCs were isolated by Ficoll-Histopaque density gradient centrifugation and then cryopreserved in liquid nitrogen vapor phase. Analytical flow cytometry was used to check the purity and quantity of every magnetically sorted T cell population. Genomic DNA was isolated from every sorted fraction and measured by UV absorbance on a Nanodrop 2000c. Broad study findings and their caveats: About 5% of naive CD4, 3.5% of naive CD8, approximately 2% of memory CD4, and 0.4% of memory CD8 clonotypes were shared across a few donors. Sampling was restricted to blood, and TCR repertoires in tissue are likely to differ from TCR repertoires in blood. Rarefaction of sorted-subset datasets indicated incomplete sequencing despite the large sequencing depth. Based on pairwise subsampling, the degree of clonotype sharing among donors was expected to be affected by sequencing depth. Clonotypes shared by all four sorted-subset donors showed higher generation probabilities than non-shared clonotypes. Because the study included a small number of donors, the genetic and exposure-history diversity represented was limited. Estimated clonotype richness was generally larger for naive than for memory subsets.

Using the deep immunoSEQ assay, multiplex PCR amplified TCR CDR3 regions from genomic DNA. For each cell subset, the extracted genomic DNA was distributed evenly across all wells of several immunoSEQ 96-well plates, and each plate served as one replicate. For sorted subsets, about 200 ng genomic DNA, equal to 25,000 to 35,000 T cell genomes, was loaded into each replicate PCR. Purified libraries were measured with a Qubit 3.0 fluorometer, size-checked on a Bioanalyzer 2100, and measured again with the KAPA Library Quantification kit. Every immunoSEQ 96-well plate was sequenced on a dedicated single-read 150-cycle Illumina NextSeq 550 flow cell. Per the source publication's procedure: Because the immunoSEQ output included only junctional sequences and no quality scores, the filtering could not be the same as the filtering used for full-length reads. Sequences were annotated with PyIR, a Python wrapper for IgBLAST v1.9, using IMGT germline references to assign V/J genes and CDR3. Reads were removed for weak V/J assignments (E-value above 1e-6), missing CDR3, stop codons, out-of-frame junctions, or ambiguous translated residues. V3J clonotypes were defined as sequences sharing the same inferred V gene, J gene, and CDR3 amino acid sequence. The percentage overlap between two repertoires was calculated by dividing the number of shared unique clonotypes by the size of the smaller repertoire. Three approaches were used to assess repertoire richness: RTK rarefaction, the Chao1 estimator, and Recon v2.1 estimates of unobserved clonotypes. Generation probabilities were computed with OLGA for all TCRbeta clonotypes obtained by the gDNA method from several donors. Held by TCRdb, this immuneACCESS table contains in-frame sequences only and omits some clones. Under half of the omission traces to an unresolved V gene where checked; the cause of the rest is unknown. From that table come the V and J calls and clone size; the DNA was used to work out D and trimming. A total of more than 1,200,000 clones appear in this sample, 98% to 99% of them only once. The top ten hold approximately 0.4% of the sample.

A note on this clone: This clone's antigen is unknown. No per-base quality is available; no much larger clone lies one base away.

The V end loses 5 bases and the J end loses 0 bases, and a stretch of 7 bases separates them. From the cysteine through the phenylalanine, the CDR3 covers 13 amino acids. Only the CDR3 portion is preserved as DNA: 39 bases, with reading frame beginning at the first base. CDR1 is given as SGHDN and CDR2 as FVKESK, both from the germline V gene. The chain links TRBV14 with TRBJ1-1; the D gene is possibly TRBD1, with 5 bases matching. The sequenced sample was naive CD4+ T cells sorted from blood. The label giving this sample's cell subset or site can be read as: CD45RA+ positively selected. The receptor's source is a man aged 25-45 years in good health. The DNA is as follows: TGTGCCAGCAGCGGACACATGAACACTGAAGCTTTCTTT. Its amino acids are CASSGHMNTEAFF.